A selection of T cell receptor beta chains follows, all from one sample in a study of Graves' ophthalmopathy and Graves' hyperthyroidism. TCRdb redid the calling of the multiplex PCR reads with MiXCR, one entry per CDR3 protein. The data show around 400,000 distinct CDR3 sequences, with around 20% seen just once and approximately 1.4% held by the top ten. The sample comprised peripheral blood. Receptors originate from a woman between 18 and 30 years old with Graves' ophthalmopathy. CDR3s include the opening cysteine and the closing phenylalanine or tryptophan. A D gene is named only where the DNA matches it firmly. Not every row has a clone size; where given, it reads once, few, many or a size class.

j_call | v_call | d_call | clone_size | cdr3_aa | cdr3_nt
TRBJ1-1 | TRBV28 | . | many | CASTGRADTEAFF | TGTGCCAGCACTGGGAGGGCGGACACTGAAGCTTTCTTT
TRBJ1-6 | TRBV5-1 | . | many | CASSSSDFSSYNSPLHF | TGCGCCAGCAGCTCGTCTGACTTTAGCTCCTATAATTCACCCCTCCACTTT
TRBJ1-3 | TRBV12-3/TRBV12-4 | TRBD1 | many | CASSLTGGPARSSGNTIYF | TGTGCCAGCAGTTTGACAGGGGGCCCCGCCAGATCCTCTGGAAACACCATATATTTT
TRBJ2-6 | TRBV6-5 | . | once | CASSLTGNSGANVLTF | TGTGCCAGCAGCTTAACAGGGAACTCTGGGGCCAACGTCCTGACTTTC
TRBJ1-1 | TRBV27 | TRBD1 | many | CASSEDRLEAFF | TGTGCCAGCAGTGAGGACAGGCTTGAAGCTTTCTTT
TRBJ1-1 | TRBV19 | TRBD1 | many | CASSTRGPNTEAFF | TGTGCCAGTAGTACCAGGGGGCCTAACACTGAAGCTTTCTTT
TRBJ1-2 | TRBV30 | TRBD1 | many | CAWTLPYRGNYGYTF | TGTGCCTGGACCTTGCCCTACAGGGGCAACTATGGCTACACCTTC
TRBJ2-7 | TRBV6-5 | . | many | CASTHGGPPREQYF | TGTGCCAGCACTCACGGGGGACCACCGCGGGAGCAGTACTTC
TRBJ2-7 | TRBV7-2 | TRBD1 | many | CASSSRDSSYEQCF | TGTGCCAGCAGCTCCCGGGACAGCTCCTACGAGCAGTGCTTC
TRBJ2-7 | TRBV2 | . | many | CASSRDDYSYEQYF | TGTGCCAGCAGTAGGGACGATTACTCCTACGAGCAGTACTTC
TRBJ2-7 | TRBV6-2/TRBV6-3 | TRBD2 | once | CASRGRLAWFEQYF | TGTGCCAGCAGAGGGAGACTAGCGTGGTTCGAGCAGTACTTC
TRBJ2-7 | TRBV5-1 | TRBD2 | many | CASSRDYSYEQYF | TGCGCCAGCAGCCGGGACTACTCCTACGAGCAGTACTTC
TRBJ2-4 | TRBV11-3 | TRBD2 | many | CASSPGEEAGSIQYF | TGTGCCAGCAGCCCGGGGGAGGAAGCGGGGTCCATTCAGTACTTC
TRBJ2-7 | TRBV7-2 | TRBD1 | . | CASSLARTGLYEQYF | TGTGCCAGCAGCTTAGCGCGGACAGGGCTCTACGAGCAGTACTTC
TRBJ2-7 | TRBV6-2/TRBV6-3 | . | many | CASTLPGRRSEQYF | TGTGCCAGCACATTACCGGGTCGGCGAAGCGAGCAGTACTTC
TRBJ2-5 | TRBV28 | TRBD2 | many | CASTPPTSGRSQETQYF | TGTGCCAGCACCCCCCCAACTAGCGGGCGAAGCCAAGAGACCCAGTACTTC
TRBJ2-7 | TRBV29-1 | TRBD1 | many | CSVVDRERSVYEQYF | TGCAGCGTTGTGGACAGGGAGCGGTCAGTCTACGAGCAGTACTTC
TRBJ1-5 | TRBV5-5 | . | . | CASSPGRGTNQPQHF | TGTGCCAGCAGCCCCGGGAGGGGGACGAATCAGCCCCAGCATTTT
TRBJ2-5 | TRBV4-1 | . | many | CASSQGGIQETQYF | TGCGCCAGCAGCCAAGGAGGGATCCAAGAGACCCAGTACTTC
TRBJ2-7 | TRBV6-2/TRBV6-3 | TRBD1 | . | CASSYSTDRDISYEQYF | TGTGCCAGCAGTTACTCGACGGACAGGGACATATCCTACGAGCAGTACTTC
TRBJ2-7 | TRBV11-3 | . | many | CASSQTGPDLLGRYEQYF | TGTGCCAGCAGCCAAACAGGTCCGGACCTTCTCGGGCGCTACGAGCAGTACTTC
TRBJ1-5 | TRBV28 | . | . | CASNHQPQHF | TGTGCCAGTAACCATCAGCCCCAGCATTTT